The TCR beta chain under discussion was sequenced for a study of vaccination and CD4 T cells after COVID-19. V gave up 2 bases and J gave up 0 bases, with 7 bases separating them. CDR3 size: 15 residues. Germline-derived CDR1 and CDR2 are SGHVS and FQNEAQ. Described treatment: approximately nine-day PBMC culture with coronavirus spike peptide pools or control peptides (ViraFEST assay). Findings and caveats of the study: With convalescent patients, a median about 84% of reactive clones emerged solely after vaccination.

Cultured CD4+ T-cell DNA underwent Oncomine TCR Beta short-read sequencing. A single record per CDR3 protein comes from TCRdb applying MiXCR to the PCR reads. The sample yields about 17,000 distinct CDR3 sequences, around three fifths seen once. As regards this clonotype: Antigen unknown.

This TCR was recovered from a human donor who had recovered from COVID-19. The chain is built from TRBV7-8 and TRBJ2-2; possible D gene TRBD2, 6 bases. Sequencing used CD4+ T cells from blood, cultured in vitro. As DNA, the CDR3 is TGTGCCAGCAGCTTAAAGCGGGCGAACACCGGGGAGCTGTTTTTT. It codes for CASSLKRANTGELFF.